This TCR beta chain emerged from a study of T cell responses to AZD1222 COVID-19 vaccine. General study findings and limits: Per reports, nearly half of all spike-specific TCRs target regions that are unmutated in variants.

TCRdb's table, derived via immunoSEQ multiplex PCR, lists solely in-frame clones and lacks some. The sample includes 95,000 to 150,000 clones, 92% of them seen just once. This CDR3 has 18 residues. V was clipped by 5 bases and J by 4 bases; unmatched bases: 18. Germline V gene data show CDR1 as SGHRS and CDR2 as YFSETQ. Points on this clone: The target antigen is unknown.

The sequence was collected from an adult in good health. Sequenced here: peripheral blood, sampled on day 0 of AZD1222 vaccination. The V and J genes are TRBV5-1 and TRBJ1-2, with 9 bases matching TRBD1. In DNA form, the CDR3 reads TGCGCCAGCAGTTTAGAGGCCGGACAGGGGCCCACTTCCTATGGCTACACCTTC. As protein: CASSLEAGQGPTSYGYTF.